This T cell receptor beta chain was identified during a study of T-cell reconstitution after alpha-beta-depleted transplantation in children. The V and J ends lost 2 bases and 7 bases respectively, with 17 bases between them. The CDR3 covers 15 residues. The germline CDR1 and CDR2 sequences are KGHSH and LQKENI. This clonotype was counted ten times or more. Library preparation (for TCRbeta) was performed with unique molecular identifiers. TCRdb re-analysed the PCR reads in MiXCR, keeping a single row per CDR3 protein. The sample gives over 150,000 distinct CDR3 sequences, more than 14% of which show up once; less than 15% is in the top ten.

This chain joins TRBV18 and TRBJ1-2, with D maybe TRBD1 (5 bases). The sequencing used PBMCs from the stem cell graft donor, collected from the stem cell graft. The sequence was collected from a human donor who donated a stem cell graft to a child with acute lymphoblastic leukemia. In DNA form, the CDR3 reads TGTGCCAGCTCACCAGGGGGGACCGAAGCTCGTGGCTACACCTTC. This codes for CASSPGGTEARGYTF.